This paragraph reports one TCR beta chain. Its antigen remains unidentified. The germline gives CDR1 LNHDA, CDR2 SQIVND (reference sequence). CDR3 length: 16 amino acids. Trimming removed 7 bases at V and 5 bases at J, with 20 bases between. This sample stems from a study of T cell clonotyping in hematopoietic cell transplantation. Study conclusions and caveats: Graft donor and pretransplant recipient Inverse Simpson Index values predicted broader posttransplant TCR diversity. Recipient TCR diversity dropped after transplant; expanded clonotypes rose from day 30 to 180. CD4 and CD8 repertoire contributions could not be separated without sorting.

Using immunoSEQ multiplex PCR, the repertoire was profiled, and TCRdb retains in-frame clones only, with some absent. The profile shows 27,000 or so clones, almost 96% of them singletons. This sequence originates from a man aged 50 to 60 in good health. Some clones in this sample may be carry-over from other donors' samples. The sequenced sample consisted of peripheral blood mononuclear cells. The J gene is TRBJ1-4, the V gene TRBV19; perhaps TRBD1 as D (5 bases). In DNA, the CDR3 is TGTGCCAGTACCCACCTCGCGGGACCCTCCAATGAAAAACTGTTTTTT. This gives the protein CASTHLAGPSNEKLFF.